The 2 T cell receptor beta chains below all came from one sample that was sequenced in a study of early T cells in non-severe SARS-CoV-2 infection. TCRdb reprocessed the 5' RACE reads with MiXCR, giving one entry per CDR3 protein. The sample holds about 61,000 distinct CDR3 sequences, approximately 11% seen once. Sample: whole blood. Every receptor here comes from an adult who was a healthcare worker with PCR-confirmed SARS-CoV-2 infection or an uninfected control (not recorded which).

This clonotype was recorded many times. The chain couples TRBV9 to TRBJ1-1, with 8 bases that match TRBD1. CDR1 is SGDLS and CDR2 is YYNGEE in the germline V gene. The ends lost 3 bases at V and 12 bases at J; junction bases unmatched: 10. The CDR3 has 13 amino acids. The CDR3 region is CASSGGTGLSPFF. CDR3 nucleotides: TGTGCCAGCAGCGGTGGGACAGGCCTTTCGCCTTTCTTT. The whole variable domain, filled in from reference TRBV9 and TRBJ1-1, reads DSGVTQTPKHLITATGQRVTLRCSPRSGDLSVYWYQQSLDQGLQFLIQYYNGEERAKGNILERFSAQQFPDLHSELNLSSLELGDSALYFCASSGGTGLSPFFGQGTRLTVV.

This clonotype was counted at least ten times. The chain is built from TRBV11-3 and TRBJ1-2; 9 nucleotides line up with TRBD1. CDR1 is SGHNT, CDR2 YENEEA, per germline. V trimming: 1 base; J trimming: 5 bases; junction bases outside the gene matches: 17. CDR3 size: 19 residues. CDR3 sequence (DNA): TGTGCCAGCAGCTTAGCCTTCCGGGACAGGGATCCCTTGGGGTATGGCTACACCTTC. It encodes CASSLAFRDRDPLGYGYTF.